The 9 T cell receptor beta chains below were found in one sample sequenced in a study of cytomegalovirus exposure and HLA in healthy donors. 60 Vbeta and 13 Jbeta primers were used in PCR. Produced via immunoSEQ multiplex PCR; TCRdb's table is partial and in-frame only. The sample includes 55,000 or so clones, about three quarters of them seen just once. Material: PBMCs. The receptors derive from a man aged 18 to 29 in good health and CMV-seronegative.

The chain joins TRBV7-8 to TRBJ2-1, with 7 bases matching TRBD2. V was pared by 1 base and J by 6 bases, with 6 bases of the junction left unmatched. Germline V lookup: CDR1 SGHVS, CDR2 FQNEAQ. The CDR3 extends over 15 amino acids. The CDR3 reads CASSLDQAGINEQFF. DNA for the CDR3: TGTGCCAGCAGCTTAGACCAAGCGGGGATCAATGAGCAGTTCTTC.

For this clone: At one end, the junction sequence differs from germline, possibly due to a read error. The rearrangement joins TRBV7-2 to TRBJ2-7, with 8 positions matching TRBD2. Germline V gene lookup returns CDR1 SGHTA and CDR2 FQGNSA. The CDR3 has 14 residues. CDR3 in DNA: TGTGCCAGCAGCATAGCGGGGCTCTCCTACGAGCAGTACTTC. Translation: CASSIAGLSYEQYF. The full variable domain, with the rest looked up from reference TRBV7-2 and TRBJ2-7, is GAGVSQSPSNKVTEKGKDVELRCDPISGHTALYWYRQSLGQGLEFLIYFQGNSAPDKSGLPSDRFSAERTGGSVSTLTIQRTQQEDSAVYLCASSIAGLSYEQYFGPGTRLTVT.

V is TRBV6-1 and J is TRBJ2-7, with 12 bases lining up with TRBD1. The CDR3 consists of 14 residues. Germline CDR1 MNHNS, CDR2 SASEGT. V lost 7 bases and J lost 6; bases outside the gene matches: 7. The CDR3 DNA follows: TGTGCCAGCACTACGGGACAGGGGGCTGGCGAGCAGTACTTC. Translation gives CASTTGQGAGEQYF.

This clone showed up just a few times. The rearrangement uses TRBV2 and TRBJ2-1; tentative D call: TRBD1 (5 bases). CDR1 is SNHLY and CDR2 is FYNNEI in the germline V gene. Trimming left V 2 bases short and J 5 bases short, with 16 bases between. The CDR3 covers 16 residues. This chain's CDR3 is CASSEFIGQGDNEQFF. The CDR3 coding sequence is TGTGCCAGCAGTGAATTTATAGGTCAGGGCGACAATGAGCAGTTCTTC.

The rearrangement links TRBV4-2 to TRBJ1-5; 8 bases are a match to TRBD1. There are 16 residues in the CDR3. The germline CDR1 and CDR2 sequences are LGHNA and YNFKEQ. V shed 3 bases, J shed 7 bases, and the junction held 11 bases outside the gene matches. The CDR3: CASSQSRQGMLQPQHF. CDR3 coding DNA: TGTGCCAGCAGCCAGTCCCGACAGGGGATGTTGCAGCCCCAGCATTTT.

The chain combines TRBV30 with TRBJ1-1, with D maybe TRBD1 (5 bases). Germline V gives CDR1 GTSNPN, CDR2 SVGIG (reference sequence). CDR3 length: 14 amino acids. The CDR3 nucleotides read TGTGGTCTCGGGACTCAAGACGTGAACACTGAAGCTTTCTTT. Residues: CGLGTQDVNTEAFF. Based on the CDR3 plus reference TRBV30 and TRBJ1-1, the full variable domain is SQTIHQWPATLVQPVGSPLSLECTVEGTSNPNLYWYRQAAGRGLQLLFYSVGIGQISSEVPQNLSASRPQDRQFILSSKKLLLSDSGFYLCGLGTQDVNTEAFFGQGTRLTVV.

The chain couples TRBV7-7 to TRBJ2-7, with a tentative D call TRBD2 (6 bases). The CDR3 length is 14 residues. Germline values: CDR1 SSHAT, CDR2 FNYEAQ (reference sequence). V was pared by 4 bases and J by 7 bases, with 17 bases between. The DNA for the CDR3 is TGTGCCAGCAGCTCAGGAGCCTATGGAGGGGAGCAGTACTTC. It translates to CASSSGAYGGEQYF.

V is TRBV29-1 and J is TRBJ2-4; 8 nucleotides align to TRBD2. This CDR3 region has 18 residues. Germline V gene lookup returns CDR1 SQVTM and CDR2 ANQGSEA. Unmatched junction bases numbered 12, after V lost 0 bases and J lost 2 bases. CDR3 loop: CSVEDILAERGSKNIQYF. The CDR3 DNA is TGCAGCGTTGAAGATATACTAGCGGAACGCGGGTCCAAAAACATTCAGTACTTC.

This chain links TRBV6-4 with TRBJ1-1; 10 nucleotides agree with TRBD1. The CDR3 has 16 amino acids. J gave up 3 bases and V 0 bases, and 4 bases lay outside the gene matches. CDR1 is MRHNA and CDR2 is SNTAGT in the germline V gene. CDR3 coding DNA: TGTGCCAGCAGTGACTCGATGACAGGGGGCTACACTGAAGCTTTCTTT. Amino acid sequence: CASSDSMTGGYTEAFF.